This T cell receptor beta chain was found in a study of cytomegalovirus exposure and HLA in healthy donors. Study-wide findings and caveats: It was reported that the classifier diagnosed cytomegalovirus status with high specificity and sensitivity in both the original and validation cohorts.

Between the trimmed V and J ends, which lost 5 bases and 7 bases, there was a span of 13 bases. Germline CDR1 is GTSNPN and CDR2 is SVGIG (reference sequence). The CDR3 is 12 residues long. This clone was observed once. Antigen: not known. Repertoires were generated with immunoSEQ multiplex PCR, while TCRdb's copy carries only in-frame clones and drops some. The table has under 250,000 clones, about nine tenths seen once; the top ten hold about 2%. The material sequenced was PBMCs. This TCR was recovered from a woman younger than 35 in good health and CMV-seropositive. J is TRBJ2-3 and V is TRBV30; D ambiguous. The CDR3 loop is CAWEFTANTQYF. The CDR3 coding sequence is TGTGCCTGGGAGTTTACTGCGAATACGCAGTATTTT.